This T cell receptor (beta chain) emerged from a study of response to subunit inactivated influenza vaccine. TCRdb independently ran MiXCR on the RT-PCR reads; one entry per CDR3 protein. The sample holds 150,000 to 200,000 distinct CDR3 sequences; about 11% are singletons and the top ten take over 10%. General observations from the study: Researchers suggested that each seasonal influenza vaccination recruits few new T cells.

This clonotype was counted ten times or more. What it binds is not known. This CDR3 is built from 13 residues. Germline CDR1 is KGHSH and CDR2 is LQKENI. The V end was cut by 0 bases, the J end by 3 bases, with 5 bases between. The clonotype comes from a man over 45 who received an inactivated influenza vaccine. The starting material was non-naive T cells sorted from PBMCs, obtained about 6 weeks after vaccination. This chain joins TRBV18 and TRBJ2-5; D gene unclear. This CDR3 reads CASSPPEEETQYF. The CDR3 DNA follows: TGTGCCAGCTCACCACCGGAAGAAGAGACCCAGTACTTC.